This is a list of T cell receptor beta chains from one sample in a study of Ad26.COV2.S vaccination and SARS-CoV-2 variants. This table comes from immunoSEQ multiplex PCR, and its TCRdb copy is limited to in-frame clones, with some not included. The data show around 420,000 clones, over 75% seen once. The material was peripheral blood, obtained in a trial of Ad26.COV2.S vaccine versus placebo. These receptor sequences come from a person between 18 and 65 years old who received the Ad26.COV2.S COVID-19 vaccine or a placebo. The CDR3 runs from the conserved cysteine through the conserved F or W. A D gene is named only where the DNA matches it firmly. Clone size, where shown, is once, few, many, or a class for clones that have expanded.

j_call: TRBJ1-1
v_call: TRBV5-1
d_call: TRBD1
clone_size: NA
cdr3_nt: TGCGCCAGCAGGGTGGACAGGGGCACTGAAGCTTTCTTT
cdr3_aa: CASRVDRGTEAFF

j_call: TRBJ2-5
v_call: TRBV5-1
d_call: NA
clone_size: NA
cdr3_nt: TGCGCCAGCAGCCTGAATGGGTGGGAGACCCAGTACTTC
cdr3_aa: CASSLNGWETQYF

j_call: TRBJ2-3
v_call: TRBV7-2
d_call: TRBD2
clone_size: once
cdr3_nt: TGTGCCAGCAGACGAGATCCCGGGGGGACAGATACGCAGTATTTT
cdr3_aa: CASRRDPGGTDTQYF

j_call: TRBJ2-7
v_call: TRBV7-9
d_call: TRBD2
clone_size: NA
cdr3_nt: TGTGCGGCAGACGGCGGGGGAAACTCCTACGAGCAGTACTTC
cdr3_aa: CAADGGGNSYEQYF

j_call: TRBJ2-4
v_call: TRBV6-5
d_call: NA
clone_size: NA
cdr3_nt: TGTGCCAGCAGTCTTACAGGGCCCAACAAAAACATTCAGTACTTC
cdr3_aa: CASSLTGPNKNIQYF

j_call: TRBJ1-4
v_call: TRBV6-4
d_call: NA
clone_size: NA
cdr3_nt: TGTGCCAGCAGTGACTCTGCAACTAATGAAAAACTGTTTTTT
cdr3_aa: CASSDSATNEKLFF

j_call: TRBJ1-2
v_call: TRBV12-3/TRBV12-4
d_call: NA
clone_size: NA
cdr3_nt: TGTGCCAGCACCCCCGTGGGGGGTGGCTACACCTTC
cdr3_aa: CASTPVGGGYTF

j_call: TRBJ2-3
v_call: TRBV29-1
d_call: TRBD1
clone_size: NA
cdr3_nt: TGCAGCGGTGGGACAGGGTGGGCAGATACGCAGTATTTT
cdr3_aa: CSGGTGWADTQYF

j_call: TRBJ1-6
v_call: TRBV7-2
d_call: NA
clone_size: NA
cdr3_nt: TGTGCCAGCAGCTTAAGTCGCCAGGGTAATTCACCCCTCCACTTT
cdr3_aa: CASSLSRQGNSPLHF

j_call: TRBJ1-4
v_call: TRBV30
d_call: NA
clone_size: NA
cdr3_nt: TGTGCCTGGAGTTTTCGTAGGGGGGCGCGTGAAAAACTGTTTTTT
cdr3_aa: CAWSFRRGAREKLFF

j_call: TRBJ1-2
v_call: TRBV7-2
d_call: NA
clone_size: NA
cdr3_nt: TGTGCCAGCAGCCCGACCTGGGGTGGCTACACCTTC
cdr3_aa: CASSPTWGGYTF

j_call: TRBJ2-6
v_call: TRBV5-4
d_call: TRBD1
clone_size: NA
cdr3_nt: TGTGCCACCTCGGGACAGGGGGGCCCTGGGGCCAACGTCCTGACTTTC
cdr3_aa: CATSGQGGPGANVLTF

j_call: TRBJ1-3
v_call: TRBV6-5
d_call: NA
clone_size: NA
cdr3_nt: TGTGCCAGCAGTTACTTCTTGGGGATCTCTGGAAACACCATATATTTT
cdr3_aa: CASSYFLGISGNTIYF

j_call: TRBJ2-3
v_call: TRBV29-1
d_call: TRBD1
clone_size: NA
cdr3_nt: TGCAGCGTTGCAGGGGGCATAGATACGCAGTATTTT
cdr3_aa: CSVAGGIDTQYF

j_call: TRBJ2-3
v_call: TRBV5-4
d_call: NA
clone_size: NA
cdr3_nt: TGTGCCAGCAGCTTGGGACCGGGGGATACGCAGTATTTT
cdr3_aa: CASSLGPGDTQYF

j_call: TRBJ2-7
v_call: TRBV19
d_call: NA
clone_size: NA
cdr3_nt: TGTGCCAGTAGTATAGTATCAGGGGACTACGAGCAGTACTTC
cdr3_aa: CASSIVSGDYEQYF

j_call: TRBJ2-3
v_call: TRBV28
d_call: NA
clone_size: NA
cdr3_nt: TGTGCCAGCAGTTTAAGCGGACCCACAGATACGCAGTATTTT
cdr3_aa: CASSLSGPTDTQYF

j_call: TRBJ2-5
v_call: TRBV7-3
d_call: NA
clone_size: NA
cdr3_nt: TGTGCCAGCAGCTCCGGACTGCCCCAAGAGACCCAGTACTTC
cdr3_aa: CASSSGLPQETQYF

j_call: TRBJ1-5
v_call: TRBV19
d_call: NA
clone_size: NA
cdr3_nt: TGTGCCAGTAGTATAACTCCGGGACAAGGAGGCAATCAGCCCCAGCATTTT
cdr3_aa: CASSITPGQGGNQPQHF

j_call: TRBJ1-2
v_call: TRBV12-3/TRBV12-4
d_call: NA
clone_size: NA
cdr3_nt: TGTGCCAGCAGTTTTTCTCGAGTCGGCTACACCTTC
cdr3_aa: CASSFSRVGYTF

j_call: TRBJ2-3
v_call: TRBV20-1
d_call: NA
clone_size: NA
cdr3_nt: TGCAGTGCTAGCACAGATACGCAGTATTTT
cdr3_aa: CSASTDTQYF

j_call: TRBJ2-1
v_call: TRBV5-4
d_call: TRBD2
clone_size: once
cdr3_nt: TGTGCCAGCAGCTTGGAGCGGGGTGAGCAGTTCTTC
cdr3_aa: CASSLERGEQFF

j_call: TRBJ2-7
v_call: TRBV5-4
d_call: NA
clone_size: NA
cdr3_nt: TGTGCCAGCAGCGCAGCCGGGACGGTATCCTACGAGCAGTACTTC
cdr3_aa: CASSAAGTVSYEQYF

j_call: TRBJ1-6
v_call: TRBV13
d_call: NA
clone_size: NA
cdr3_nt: TGTGCCAGCAGCGGCGGGGGTTCACCCCTCCACTTT
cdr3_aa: CASSGGGSPLHF

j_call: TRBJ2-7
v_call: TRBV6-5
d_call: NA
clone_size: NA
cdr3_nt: TGTGCCAGCAGTCCACGAGTGGGGACACTCTACGAGCAGTACTTC
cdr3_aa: CASSPRVGTLYEQYF

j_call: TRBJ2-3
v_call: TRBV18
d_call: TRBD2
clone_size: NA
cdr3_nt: TGTGCCAGCTCACCCCTAGCGGGGGAGGGCACAGATACGCAGTATTTT
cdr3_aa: CASSPLAGEGTDTQYF

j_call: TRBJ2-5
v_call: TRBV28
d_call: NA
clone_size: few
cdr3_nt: TGTGCCAGCACCAAACTGGGCTACGGGACCCAGTACTTC
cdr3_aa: CASTKLGYGTQYF

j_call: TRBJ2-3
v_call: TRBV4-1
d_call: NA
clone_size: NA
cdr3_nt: TGCGCCAGCAGCCCCTTCGATAGCACAGATACGCAGTATTTT
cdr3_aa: CASSPFDSTDTQYF

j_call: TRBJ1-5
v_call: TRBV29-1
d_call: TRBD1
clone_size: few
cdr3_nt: TGCAGCGCCCGAACAGGGGGCGGCAATCAGCCCCAGCATTTT
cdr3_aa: CSARTGGGNQPQHF

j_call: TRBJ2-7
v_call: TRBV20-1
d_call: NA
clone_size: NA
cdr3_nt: TGCAGTGCTAGAATGCGCTACGAGCAGTACTTC
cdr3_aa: CSARMRYEQYF

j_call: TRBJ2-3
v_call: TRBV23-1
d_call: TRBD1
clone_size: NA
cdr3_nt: TGCGCCAGCAGTCAATCCGGGGACAGGGGCACAGATACGCAGTATTTT
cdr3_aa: CASSQSGDRGTDTQYF